Below, one TCR beta chain is given with its context. Germline CDR1 reads SQVTM; CDR2 reads ANQGSEA. The CDR3 sequence is 11 residues long. Trimming cost V 6 bases and J 4 bases, with 7 bases left between them. TCRbeta library preparation incorporated unique molecular identifiers. Each CDR3 protein is one row after TCRdb ran MiXCR on the PCR reads. Among 550,000 to 800,000 distinct CDR3 sequences, about an eighth were seen once, and the ten largest hold 0.79%. The sample originates from a study of T-cell reconstitution after alpha-beta-depleted transplantation in children. This TCR was recovered from a girl under 10 years old with congenital amegakaryocytic thrombocytopenia, due to receive a stem cell transplant. Sequencing was performed on PBMCs, taken before TCRalphabeta/CD19-depleted stem cell transplant. The V and J genes are TRBV29-1 and TRBJ2-1; D gene ambiguous. CDR3 in DNA: TGCAGCGTGGACGGATACAATGAGCAGTTCTTC. Encoded protein: CSVDGYNEQFF.